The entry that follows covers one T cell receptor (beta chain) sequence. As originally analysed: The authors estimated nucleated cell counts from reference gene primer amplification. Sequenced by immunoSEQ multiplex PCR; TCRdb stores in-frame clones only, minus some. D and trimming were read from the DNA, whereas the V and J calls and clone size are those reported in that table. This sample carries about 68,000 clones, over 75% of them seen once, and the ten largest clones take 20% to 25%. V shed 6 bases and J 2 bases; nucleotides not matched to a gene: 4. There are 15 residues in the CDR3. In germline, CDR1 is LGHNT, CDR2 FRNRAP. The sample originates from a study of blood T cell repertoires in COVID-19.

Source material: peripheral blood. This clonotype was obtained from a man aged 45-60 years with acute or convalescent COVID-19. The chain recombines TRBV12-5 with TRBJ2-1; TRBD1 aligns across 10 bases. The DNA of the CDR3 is TGTGCTAGTGGGAAGGGACAGGGGCCCTACAATGAGCAGTTCTTC. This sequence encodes CASGKGQGPYNEQFF.